The 13 T cell receptor beta chains listed next were all sequenced from one sample in a study of blood T cell repertoires in COVID-19. The table came from immunoSEQ multiplex PCR; TCRdb's copy has only in-frame clones and leaves some out. The profile shows about 190,000 clones, 70% to 85% of them singletons. The sequencing input was peripheral blood. The receptors come from a woman between 50 and 59 years old with acute or convalescent COVID-19.

The chain combines TRBV10-1 with TRBJ1-1; D perhaps matches TRBD1 (5 bases). Trimming took 3 bases from V and 7 from J, leaving 12 bases between them. The CDR3 has 13 residues. In germline, CDR1 is WNHNN, CDR2 SYGVQD (reference sequence). CDR3 sequence (DNA): TGCGCCAGCAGTGAAAGGGGTAAGGATGAAGCTTTCTTT. Translating gives CASSERGKDEAFF.

The chain uses TRBV14 and TRBJ2-1; no reliable D call. Germline V lookup: CDR1 SGHDN, CDR2 FVKESK. The CDR3 has 16 residues. V was shortened by 0 bases and J by 7 bases, with 16 bases between the two germline ends. The CDR3, as DNA: TGTGCCAGCAGCCAAGATCTCGGCGAGGTCCGTAATGAGCAGTTCTTC. It specifies CASSQDLGEVRNEQFF.

This chain uses TRBV2 with TRBJ1-1; D gene unclear. The V gene lost 3 bases and the J gene lost 1 base, with 9 bases spanning the gap. CDR3 size: 14 residues. CDR1 SNHLY and CDR2 FYNNEI come from the germline V gene. For the CDR3, the DNA is TGTGCCAGCAGTGAGAGGGAGACGAACACTGAAGCTTTCTTT. The encoded protein is CASSERETNTEAFF. The variable domain in full, completed from reference TRBV2 and TRBJ1-1, reads EPEVTQTPSHQVTQMGQEVILRCVPISNHLYFYWYRQILGQKVEFLVSFYNNEISEKSEIFDDQFSVERPDGSNFTLKIRSTKLEDSAMYFCASSERETNTEAFFGQGTRLTVV.

The chain employs TRBV28 and TRBJ2-7; 9 bases fit TRBD1. From germline, CDR1 is MDHEN and CDR2 SYDVKM. V was pared by 5 bases and J by 1 base, with 9 bases of the junction left unmatched. The CDR3 is 16 residues long. In nucleotides, the CDR3 is TGTGCCAGCAGTCCCTTCCGGGACAGGGTGTCCTACGAGCAGTACTTC. The encoded protein is CASSPFRDRVSYEQYF.

CDR3 bases: TGTGCCAGCAGTCGGACAGGCTACTCCTCCTACGAGCAGTACTTC. It translates to CASSRTGYSSYEQYF. The V and J genes are TRBV6-5 and TRBJ2-7, with 7 bases fitting TRBD1. With V trimmed by 5 bases and J by 0 bases, 7 bases remained unmatched. This CDR3 contains 15 residues. Per the germline V gene, CDR1 is MNHEY and CDR2 is SVGAGI.

The J gene is TRBJ2-4, the V gene TRBV5-1; D gene ambiguous. CDR1 and CDR2 from the germline V gene are SGHRS and YFSETQ. V lost 3 bases, J lost 2 bases, and 9 bases lay in between. This CDR3 is 14 amino acids long. CDR3 bases: TGCGCCAGCAGCTCTGCTATGTCCAAAAACATTCAGTACTTC. This codes for CASSSAMSKNIQYF.

The chain links TRBV7-6 to TRBJ2-7; tentatively, D is TRBD1 (5 bases). In germline, CDR1 is SGHVS, CDR2 FNYEAQ. Trimming stripped 7 bases from V and 2 bases from J, with 18 bases between. This CDR3 is 15 amino acids long. The CDR3 DNA is TGTGCCAGCACCGTCGGCCTCCAGGGCGCCTACGAGCAGTACTTC. It specifies CASTVGLQGAYEQYF.

J is TRBJ1-5 and V is TRBV20-1, with D tentatively TRBD1 (5 bases). Trimming cost V 3 bases and J 6 bases, with 12 bases left between them. CDR1 is DFQATT and CDR2 is SNEGSKA in the germline V gene (reference sequence). The CDR3 spans 13 residues. CDR3 sequence reads: CSASKGRGQPQHF. The DNA for the CDR3 is TGCAGTGCTAGTAAGGGGAGGGGTCAGCCCCAGCATTTT.

V and J are TRBV27 and TRBJ2-7, with 12 bases aligning to TRBD1. The V and J ends lost 5 bases and 4 bases, in that order; junction bases with no gene match: 6. Looked up from germline, CDR1 is MNHEY and CDR2 is SMNVEV (reference sequence). The CDR3 sequence is 15 residues long. The CDR3 nucleotides read TGTGCCAGCAGTGGGCCGGGACAGGGGGCTTACGAGCAGTACTTC. Translation gives CASSGPGQGAYEQYF.

The chain has TRBV11-2 and TRBJ2-5, with D uncertain. V was cut by 1 base and J by 5 bases, with 5 bases left in between. The CDR3 runs to 12 residues. Germline V gives CDR1 SGHAT, CDR2 FQNNGV. CDR3 protein: CASSLARETQYF. As DNA, the CDR3 is TGTGCCAGCAGCTTAGCTCGGGAGACCCAGTACTTC. Full variable domain (remainder filled in from reference TRBV11-2 and TRBJ2-5): EAGVAQSPRYKIIEKRQSVAFWCNPISGHATLYWYQQILGQGPKLLIQFQNNGVVDDSQLPKDRFSAERLKGVDSTLKIQPAKLEDSAVYLCASSLARETQYFGPGTRLLVL.

This sequence joins TRBV29-1 and TRBJ2-1; D possibly corresponds to TRBD2 (6 bases). The CDR3 is 10 residues long. Germline V CDR1 and CDR2: SQVTM, ANQGSEA. Written as DNA, the CDR3 is TGCGGTGGAGGGGTCCATGAGCAGTTCTTC. This encodes CGGGVHEQFF.

The J gene is TRBJ1-6, the V gene TRBV5-1; D is unresolved. The CDR3 is 17 amino acids. The V end was cut by 0 bases, the J end by 0 bases, with 10 bases between. Germline CDR1 reads SGHRS; CDR2 reads YFSETQ. This CDR3 is CASSLVDGSSYNSPLHF. CDR3 nucleotides: TGCGCCAGCAGCTTGGTTGACGGGAGCTCCTATAATTCACCCCTCCACTTT.

The V call is TRBV30, the J call TRBJ2-1; D may be TRBD2 (5 bases). Trimming shortened V by 0 bases and J by 12 bases, and 15 bases separated the two germline ends. CDR3 length: 13 residues. The germline CDR1 and CDR2 sequences are GTSNPN and SVGIG (reference sequence). CDR3 nucleotides: TGTGCCTGGAGTGTATTATACGGACTTACGCAGTTCTTC. Residues: CAWSVLYGLTQFF.